A selection of T cell receptor beta chains follows, all from one sample in a study of shared T cell receptors in the human thymus. Produced via immunoSEQ multiplex PCR; TCRdb's table is partial and in-frame only. The sample shows about 380,000 clones, just under 95% of them seen only once. The sample taken for sequencing was thymocytes. The receptors derive from a human donor. CDR3s include the opening cysteine and the closing phenylalanine or tryptophan. A D gene is named only where the DNA matches it firmly. Clone size appears in some rows only: once, few, many, or a class for an expanded clone.

TRBD1	TRBJ1-1	17	.	TRBV12-5	TGTGCTAGTGGTTTCGCCCCATGGACAGGCGCTTTCACTGAAGCTTTCTTT	CASGFAPWTGAFTEAFF
TRBD1	TRBJ2-7	15	.	TRBV5-1	TGCGCCAGCAGCCATTGGGGGACAGGAACCTACGAGCAGTACTTC	CASSHWGTGTYEQYF
.	TRBJ1-2	15	.	TRBV29-1	TGCCCCCGCCTGAAGACAGCGGGGGATAACTATGGCTACACCTTC	CPRLKTAGDNYGYTF
.	TRBJ1-1	14	.	TRBV6-6	TGTGCCAGCAGTTTTCGACAGACGAACACTGAAGCTTTCTTT	CASSFRQTNTEAFF
TRBD1	TRBJ2-7	18	.	TRBV14	TGTGCCAGCAGCCAAGGCGTCTGGCCGGGACAGGGGGCTCACGAGCAGTACTTC	CASSQGVWPGQGAHEQYF
TRBD1	TRBJ1-5	15	.	TRBV5-6	TGTGCCAGCAGCTTGGGACAGGGGTTGTATCAGCCCCAGCATTTT	CASSLGQGLYQPQHF
TRBD2	TRBJ2-7	12	.	TRBV6-1	TGTGCCAGCAGAGCTGGGGAGGGAGAGCAGTACTTC	CASRAGEGEQYF
.	TRBJ2-7	13	.	TRBV18	TGTGCCAGCTCAGGGGGCGGAACCTACGAGCAGTACTTC	CASSGGGTYEQYF
TRBD1	TRBJ1-2	15	.	TRBV14	TGTGCCAGCAGCTTTAGACAGGGACTTGGCTATGGCTACACCTTC	CASSFRQGLGYGYTF
TRBD1	TRBJ2-3	14	once	TRBV27	TGTGCCAGCGGAGACAGGGGTGGCACAGATACGCAGTATTTT	CASGDRGGTDTQYF
.	TRBJ2-3	16	.	TRBV6-5	TGTGCCAGCAGTTACTCGAGACTTAGAGGCACAGATACGCAGTATTTT	CASSYSRLRGTDTQYF
.	TRBJ2-7	14	.	TRBV10-3	TGTGCCATCAGTGGAGGAGGTCATGGCTACGAGCAGTACTTC	CAISGGGHGYEQYF
.	TRBJ2-2	16	.	TRBV2	TGTGCCAGCAGTGGATCCCCTCCGGGACCCAGGAGGGAGCTGTTTTTT	CASSGSPPGPRRELFF
.	TRBJ2-7	13	.	TRBV10-3	TGTGCCATCAGTTGGCCTCCCAGAGACGAGCAGTACTTC	CAISWPPRDEQYF
.	TRBJ2-7	11	.	TRBV27	TGTGCCAGCAGTTACGACAGCGAGCAGTACTTC	CASSYDSEQYF
.	TRBJ2-7	13	.	TRBV30	TGTGCCTGGACTCCACGAGGACCATACGAGCAGTACTTC	CAWTPRGPYEQYF
TRBD1	TRBJ2-3	17	.	TRBV23-1	TGCGCCAGCAGTCAATTTGACCGGGACAGGGTCCCAGATACGCAGTATTTT	CASSQFDRDRVPDTQYF
.	TRBJ1-4	16	once	TRBV28	TGTGCCAGCAGTTTATGCCCCAAAGGTCGCAATGAAAAACTGTTTTTT	CASSLCPKGRNEKLFF
.	TRBJ2-1	12	.	TRBV5-1	TGCGCCAGCAGCGGATCCTACAATGAGCAGTTCTTC	CASSGSYNEQFF
.	TRBJ1-4	15	.	TRBV6-4	TGTGCCAGCAGTGACTCAAGGCAGGGAAACGAAAAACTGTTTTTT	CASSDSRQGNEKLFF
.	TRBJ2-7	16	.	TRBV27	TGTGCCAGCAGTTTATCTCTCCAGGGGACTACCTACGAGCAGTACTTC	CASSLSLQGTTYEQYF
.	TRBJ2-7	17	.	TRBV5-1	TGCGCCAGCAGCTTGGACTCAGGGGCGCCCCGCTCCTACGAGCAGTACTTC	CASSLDSGAPRSYEQYF
.	TRBJ1-1	15	.	TRBV28	TGTGCCAGCAGTCCTCGGGGCCGAGGAAACACTGAAGCTTTCTTT	CASSPRGRGNTEAFF
TRBD2	TRBJ2-7	17	.	TRBV27	TGTGCCAGCAGTTTCCCGACTAGCGGGCCCCCCCCATACGAGCAGTACTTC	CASSFPTSGPPPYEQYF
TRBD2	TRBJ2-1	15	.	TRBV10-3	TGTGCCATCAGGGGTGGACTAGCGGGAGGCAATGAGCAGTTCTTC	CAIRGGLAGGNEQFF
.	TRBJ2-1	12	.	TRBV7-3	TGTGCCAGCAGCTTACAGGGTAATGAGCAGTTCTTC	CASSLQGNEQFF
TRBD1	TRBJ1-2	16	once	TRBV5-4	TGTGCCAGCAGCTTGGGGGACAGGGGTACGACCTATGGCTACACCTTC	CASSLGDRGTTYGYTF
.	TRBJ2-7	15	.	TRBV28	TGTGCCAGCAGTCTTTCCCGGGACCTTCCCTACGAGCAGTACTTC	CASSLSRDLPYEQYF
.	TRBJ1-4	17	.	TRBV7-8	TGTGCCAGCAGCCATGGGGTGAGGATCTCGACTAATAAAAAACTGTTTTTT	CASSHGVRISTNKKLFF
.	TRBJ2-7	14	.	TRBV7-8	TGTGCCAGCAGCTTAACTCTGATTTCCTACGAGCAGTACTTC	CASSLTLISYEQYF
.	TRBJ1-1	14	.	TRBV5-1	TGCGCCAGCAGCTCGGGGGTCATGAACACTGAAGCTTTCTTT	CASSSGVMNTEAFF
.	TRBJ2-7	15	.	TRBV2	TGTGCCAGCAGCCCTACTAGGATAATCTCCTACGAGCAGTACTTC	CASSPTRIISYEQYF
.	TRBJ2-5	18	.	TRBV11-3	TGTGCCAGCAGCTTAGCGGGCCGGGGAGGGGGCCTGACGGAGACCCAGTACTTC	CASSLAGRGGGLTETQYF
.	TRBJ2-1	18	.	TRBV4-3	TGCGCCAGCAGCCAAGAGGCGTGGGGGCCCGGCTCCTACAATGAGCAGTTCTTC	CASSQEAWGPGSYNEQFF
.	TRBJ2-2	14	.	TRBV28	TGTGCCAGCATCAAAGAGCGGCGCACCGGGGAGCTGTTTTTT	CASIKERRTGELFF
TRBD2	TRBJ2-1	13	.	TRBV7-2	TGTGCCAGCAGCCCAGGGACTAGTGATGAGCAGTTCTTC	CASSPGTSDEQFF
TRBD2	TRBJ2-5	14	.	TRBV5-4	TGTGCCAGCAGCCCGACTAGCGGTCAAGAGACCCAGTACTTC	CASSPTSGQETQYF
.	TRBJ2-3	16	.	TRBV5-1	TGCGCCAGCAGCTTGGGACTAACGGGAGTGGTAGATACGCAGTATTTT	CASSLGLTGVVDTQYF
.	TRBJ2-7	16	.	TRBV21-1	TGTGCCAGCAGCCCCGGGGACGGAGCCCCTTCCTACGAGCAGTACTTC	CASSPGDGAPSYEQYF
.	TRBJ2-1	16	.	TRBV6-4	TGTGCCAGCAGCCCGGGGGGCGCCCGCTCCTACAATGAGCAGTTCTTC	CASSPGGARSYNEQFF
.	TRBJ2-2	15	.	TRBV18	TGTGCCAGCTCACCATCTATGGAGCGCTCCGGGGAGCTGTTTTTT	CASSPSMERSGELFF
.	TRBJ2-1	16	.	TRBV27	TGTGCCAGCAGTTTATTGCGGGGCCGGGGGTATGGTGAGCAGTTCTTC	CASSLLRGRGYGEQFF
.	TRBJ2-5	10	.	TRBV28	TGTGCCACCACCTACGAGACCCAGTACTTC	CATTYETQYF
TRBD1	TRBJ1-5	18	.	TRBV7-9	TGTGCCAGCAGCTCGGACTTGGACAGGGGACATAGCAATCAGCCCCAGCATTTT	CASSSDLDRGHSNQPQHF
TRBD1	TRBJ1-2	16	.	TRBV28	TGTGCCAGCAGGACGCCAAGGACAGGGCTTGACTATGGCTACACCTTC	CASRTPRTGLDYGYTF
TRBD2	TRBJ2-1	18	.	TRBV7-2	TGTGCCAGCAGCTTTGGGTCCAGGACTAGCGGGCTCTACAATGAGCAGTTCTTC	CASSFGSRTSGLYNEQFF
.	TRBJ2-6	19	.	TRBV4-3	TGCGCCAGCAGCCAAGCCCTTTGGGGGGGCGCTCCCGGGGCCAACGTCCTGACTTTC	CASSQALWGGAPGANVLTF
.	TRBJ2-7	15	.	TRBV5-5	TGTGCCAGCAGCTTGGACAGCCAGCCCGGCTACGAGCAGTACTTC	CASSLDSQPGYEQYF
.	TRBJ2-5	19	.	TRBV7-9	TGTGCCAGCAGCTTTAGGTTAGACCGGGACAAGGAAGGCCAAGAGACCCAGTACTTC	CASSFRLDRDKEGQETQYF
TRBD1	TRBJ2-7	14	.	TRBV13	TGTGCCAGCAGCTCGGGACAGGGGGCCAACGAGCAGTACTTC	CASSSGQGANEQYF
TRBD1	TRBJ2-6	18	.	TRBV9	TGTGCCAGCAGCGTGGACAGGGGGCCTAGCTCTGGGGCCAACGTCCTGACTTTC	CASSVDRGPSSGANVLTF
TRBD2	TRBJ2-1	17	once	TRBV4-3	TGCGCCAGCAGCCAACTCGCTAGCGGGAGGGGTTACAATGAGCAGTTCTTC	CASSQLASGRGYNEQFF
TRBD2	TRBJ2-1	13	.	TRBV30	TGTGCCTGGAACGCGGGAGGGTACAATGAGCAGTTCTTC	CAWNAGGYNEQFF
.	TRBJ1-4	17	.	TRBV28	TGTGCCAGCAGTCCCACCCTGGGGGGAAAGCTGAGAGAAAAACTGTTTTTT	CASSPTLGGKLREKLFF
TRBD1	TRBJ1-2	13	.	TRBV18	TGTGCCAGCTCACGCTGGGACAGTTATGGCTACACCTTC	CASSRWDSYGYTF
.	TRBJ1-2	17	.	TRBV18	TGTGCCAGCTCACCTACGACTAGCGGGAGGATAATGAATGGCTACACCTTC	CASSPTTSGRIMNGYTF